This T cell receptor beta chain appears in the sequencing data of a study of lymphopenia after photon versus proton radiotherapy. Findings and caveats of the study: Post-nadir TCR diversity decline inversely tracked overall survival among those who died. Only patients who died were analyzed for survival; proton advantage is unproven.

Notes on this clone: Its antigen is undetermined.

TCRdb keeps only in-frame clones here, not all; method: immunoSEQ multiplex PCR. The data hold just over 25,000 clones, with approximately 89% observed a single time. This CDR3 contains 13 residues. CDR1 and CDR2 from the germline V gene are LNHDA and SQIVND (reference sequence). Trimming removed 5 bases at V and 2 bases at J, with 9 bases between. The source material was peripheral blood, sampled from a patient treated with photon-based radiotherapy. The TCR comes from a man aged 25 to 40 with gastric cancer. The rearrangement uses TRBV19 and TRBJ2-5, with a tentative D call TRBD2 (6 bases). The CDR3 region is CASSERVQETQYF. The DNA for the CDR3 is TGTGCCAGTAGTGAGCGGGTTCAAGAGACCCAGTACTTC.